This TCR beta chain was identified during a study of T cells in Graves' hyperthyroidism and ophthalmopathy. Using RNA transcripts as the source, TCR beta CDR3 regions were amplified. HTBI primers were the set used in a first-round RT-PCR of the TCR CDR3. TCRdb redid the calling of the multiplex PCR reads with MiXCR, one entry per CDR3 protein. The sample consists of about 420,000 distinct CDR3 sequences, less than 20% of them appearing once. The J segment lost 2 bases and the V segment lost 7 bases, leaving 8 bases of the junction unmatched. Germline lookup yields CDR1 SGHTA and CDR2 FQGNSA. This CDR3 is 14 amino acids long. At least ten counts were recorded for this clonotype.

The sequenced material came from blood. The gene calls are TRBV7-2 and TRBJ2-7; 7 positions match TRBD2. The sequence was collected from a woman aged 18-29 years with Graves' hyperthyroidism. CDR3 DNA: TGTGCCAGCACCAAAGGGAGGGCAACCTACGAGCAGTACTTC. Translated: CASTKGRATYEQYF.